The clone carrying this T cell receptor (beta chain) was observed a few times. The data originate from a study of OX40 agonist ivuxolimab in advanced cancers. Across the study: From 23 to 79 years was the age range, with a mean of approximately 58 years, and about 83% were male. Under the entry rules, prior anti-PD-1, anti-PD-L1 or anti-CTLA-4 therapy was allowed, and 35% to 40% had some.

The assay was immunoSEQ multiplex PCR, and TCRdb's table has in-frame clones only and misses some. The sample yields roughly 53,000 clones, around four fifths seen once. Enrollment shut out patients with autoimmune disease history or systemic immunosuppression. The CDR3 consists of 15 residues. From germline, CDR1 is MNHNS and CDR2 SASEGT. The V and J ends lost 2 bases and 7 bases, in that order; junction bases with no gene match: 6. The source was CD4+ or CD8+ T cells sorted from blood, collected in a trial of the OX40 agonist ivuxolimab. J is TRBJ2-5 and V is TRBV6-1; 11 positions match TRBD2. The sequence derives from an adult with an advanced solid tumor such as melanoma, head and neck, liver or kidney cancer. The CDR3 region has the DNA TGTGCCAGCAGTGAATTGGTAGCGGGGGGGCTGACCCAGTACTTC. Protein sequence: CASSELVAGGLTQYF.